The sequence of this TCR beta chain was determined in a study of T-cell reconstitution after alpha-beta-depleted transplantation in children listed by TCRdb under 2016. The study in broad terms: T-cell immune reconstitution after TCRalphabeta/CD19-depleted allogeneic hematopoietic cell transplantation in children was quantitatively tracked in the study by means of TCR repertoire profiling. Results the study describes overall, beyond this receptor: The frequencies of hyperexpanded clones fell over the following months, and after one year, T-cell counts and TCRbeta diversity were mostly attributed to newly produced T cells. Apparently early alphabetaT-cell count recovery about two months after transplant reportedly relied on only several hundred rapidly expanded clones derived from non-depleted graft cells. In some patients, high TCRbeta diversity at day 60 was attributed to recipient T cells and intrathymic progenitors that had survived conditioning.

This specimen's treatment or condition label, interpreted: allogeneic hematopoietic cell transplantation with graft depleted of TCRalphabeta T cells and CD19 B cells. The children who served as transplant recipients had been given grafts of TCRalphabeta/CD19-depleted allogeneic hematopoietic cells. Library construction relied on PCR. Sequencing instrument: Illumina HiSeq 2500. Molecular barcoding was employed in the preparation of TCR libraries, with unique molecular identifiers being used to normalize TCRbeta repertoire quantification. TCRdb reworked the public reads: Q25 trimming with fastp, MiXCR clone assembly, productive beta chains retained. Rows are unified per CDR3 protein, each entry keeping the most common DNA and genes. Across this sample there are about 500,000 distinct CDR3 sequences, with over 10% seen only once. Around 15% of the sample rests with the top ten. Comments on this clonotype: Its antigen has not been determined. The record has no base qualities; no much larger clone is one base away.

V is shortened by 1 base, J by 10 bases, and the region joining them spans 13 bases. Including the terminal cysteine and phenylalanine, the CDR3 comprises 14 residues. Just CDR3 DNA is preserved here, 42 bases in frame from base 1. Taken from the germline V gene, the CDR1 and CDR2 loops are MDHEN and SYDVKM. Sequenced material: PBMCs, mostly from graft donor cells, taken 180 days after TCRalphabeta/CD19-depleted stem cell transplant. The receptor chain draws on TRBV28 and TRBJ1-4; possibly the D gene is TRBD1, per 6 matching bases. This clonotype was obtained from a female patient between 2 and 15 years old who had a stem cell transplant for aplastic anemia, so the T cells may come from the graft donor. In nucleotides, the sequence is TGTGCCAGCAGTTTATATCAGGGGCTCGGAAAACTGTTTTTT. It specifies CASSLYQGLGKLFF.